The sequence of this TCR beta chain was determined in a study of cytomegalovirus exposure and HLA in healthy donors. Points from the study as a whole: For most TCR beta V segments, an earlier analysis put the productive rate at about 90% or about 30% of the time. Some V segments, TRBV6-2 and TRBV6-3 among them, were indistinguishable and were therefore excluded. When presence/absence was analysed, sequencing depth was taken to be roughly uniform across donors.

On this clone: What it binds is unknown.

The PCR employed 60 Vbeta primers together with 13 Jbeta primers. In the authors' workflow: The count from a later analysis was tens of millions of unique TCR beta chains, some 11 million of them shared. Profiled with immunoSEQ multiplex PCR; TCRdb holds only in-frame clones, not every one. V and J calls and clone size follow that table, whereas D and trimming were derived from the DNA. The sample has around 130,000 clones, 70% to 90% seen once. V lost 7 bases, J lost 7 bases, and 5 bases stayed unmatched. The CDR3 covers 14 residues. The germline V gene has CDR1 LNHDA and CDR2 SQIVND (reference sequence).

J is TRBJ2-1 and V is TRBV19, with TRBD2 identical over 12 bases. The sequenced material came from PBMCs. The sequence was obtained from a woman aged 40 to 49 in good health and CMV-seropositive. CDR3 loop: CASNHGTSGNEQFF. CDR3 in DNA: TGTGCCAGTAATCACGGGACTAGCGGGAATGAGCAGTTCTTC.